Each of the 14 T cell receptor beta chains below was sequenced from the same sample in a study of blood T cells in healthy people across ages. Together with a sample-barcoded 5' primer, a J-beta primer mix was included in a second PCR lasting roughly 6 to 12 cycles. TCRdb reanalysed the 5' RACE reads using MiXCR and keeps one entry per CDR3 protein. Of about 1.8 million distinct CDR3 sequences listed, roughly 52% were seen once; the top ten hold 2% to 2.5%. Sequencing was performed on blood. These receptors were collected from a woman aged 40 to 55 in good health.

The CDR3 loop reads CSVHGRTYGYTF. CDR3 bases: TGCAGCGTTCACGGACGGACATATGGCTACACCTTC. V gene TRBV29-1 combines with J gene TRBJ1-2; D is perhaps TRBD1 (5 bases). The V and J ends lost 5 bases and 5 bases respectively, with 12 bases between them. CDR3 length: 12 amino acids. Per the germline V gene, CDR1 is SQVTM and CDR2 is ANQGSEA. Variable domain in full (rest from reference TRBV29-1 and TRBJ1-2): SAVISQKPSRDICQRGTSLTIQCQVDSQVTMMFWYRQQPGQSLTLIATANQGSEATYESGFVIDKFPISRPNLTFSTLTVSNMSPEDSSIYLCSVHGRTYGYTFGSGTRLTVV.

The V gene is TRBV13, the J gene TRBJ2-5; 7 positions match TRBD1. Germline lookup yields CDR1 PRHDT and CDR2 FYEKMQ (reference sequence). The CDR3 is made up of 14 amino acids. The trim removed 0 bases at V and 9 bases at J, leaving 7 bases unmatched. The CDR3 loop is CASSLGRGRAPQYF. The CDR3 coding sequence is TGTGCCAGCAGCTTAGGGAGGGGGCGAGCCCCCCAGTACTTC.

A remark on this clonotype: The conserved phenylalanine or tryptophan normally closing the CDR3 is absent here, so this likely arose from a read error. The V and J genes are TRBV4-3 and TRBJ1-3; D ambiguous. The CDR3 consists of 13 residues. Germline CDR1 reads LGHNA; CDR2 reads YSLEER. V was clipped by 2 bases and J by 0 bases, with 2 bases between them. CDR3 sequence (DNA): TGCGCCAGCAGCCAAAGCTCTGGAAACACCATATATTCT. As protein: CASSQSSGNTIYS.

The V gene is TRBV4-3, the J gene TRBJ2-3; D is perhaps TRBD1 (5 bases). CDR1 and CDR2 (germline): LGHNA, YSLEER. This CDR3 is 15 amino acids long. Trimming shortened V by 0 bases and J by 6 bases, and 13 bases separated the two germline ends. The CDR3 here is CASSQEYRPGDTQYF. CDR3 sequence (DNA): TGCGCCAGCAGCCAAGAATACAGGCCCGGGGATACGCAGTATTTT.

This clonotype appeared a few times. The CDR3, as DNA: TGTGCCAGCAGCCTCCGGGACAGGGTAAGAGGTGAGCAGTTCTTC. Protein: CASSLRDRVRGEQFF. This sequence joins TRBV11-1 and TRBJ2-1; 9 bases are shared with TRBD1. Germline CDR1 SGHAT, CDR2 FQDESV (reference sequence). The CDR3 sequence is 15 residues long. After removal of 5 bases from V and 9 bases from J, the junction contained 11 bases not matched to a gene.

This clonotype was picked up a small number of times. The rearrangement links TRBV15 to TRBJ2-7, with 10 bases identical to TRBD2. The end of the DNA aligns better with TRBJ2-5, so the J call may be wrong. CDR1 LNHNV and CDR2 YYDKDF come from the germline V gene (reference sequence). CDR3 length equals 17 residues. The CDR3 nucleotides read TGTGCCACCAGCAGAGTGGCTAGCGGGGGAGGACGGGAGACCCAGTACTTC. Amino acids: CATSRVASGGGRETQYF.

This chain uses TRBV25-1 with TRBJ2-1; 12 bases agree with TRBD1. J gave up 8 bases and V 8 bases, and 4 bases lay outside the gene matches. Germline CDR1 MGHDK, CDR2 SYGVNS. This CDR3 comprises 13 residues. The CDR3 DNA is TGTGCCAGCGGGACAGGGGGCCGGGATGAGCAGTTCTTC. Protein product: CASGTGGRDEQFF.

The rearrangement uses TRBV29-1 and TRBJ2-5; D not resolved. The CDR3 is 10 residues long. CDR1 and CDR2 from the germline V gene are SQVTM and ANQGSEA. V was cut by 4 bases and J by 8 bases, with 8 bases left in between. The DNA for the CDR3 is TGCAGCGTTGGTGAAAGCACCCAGTACTTC. As protein: CSVGESTQYF.

The chain links TRBV9 to TRBJ2-1, with 8 bases aligning to TRBD1. The CDR3 is made up of 15 amino acids. V lost 2 bases, J lost 6 bases, and 7 bases stayed unmatched. CDR1 SGDLS and CDR2 YYNGEE come from the germline V gene. The chain's CDR3 is CASSVGQGTGNEQFF. Written as DNA, the CDR3 is TGTGCCAGCAGCGTTGGACAGGGTACGGGCAATGAGCAGTTCTTC.

This chain links TRBV11-1 with TRBJ2-1; 9 bases are shared with TRBD2. The CDR3 runs 19 residues. Germline V gives CDR1 SGHAT, CDR2 FQDESV (reference sequence). With V trimmed by 0 bases and J by 4 bases, 13 bases remained unmatched. CDR3 protein: CASSLAGVDSGGLYNEQFF. The CDR3 region has the DNA TGTGCCAGCAGCTTAGCGGGGGTTGATAGCGGGGGACTATACAATGAGCAGTTCTTC.

The chain joins TRBV20-1 to TRBJ2-3, with D perhaps assigned TRBD1 or TRBD2 (5 bases each). V was cut by 7 bases and J by 2 bases, with 16 bases left in between. In germline, CDR1 is DFQATT, CDR2 SNEGSKA (reference sequence). The CDR3 spans 14 residues. In DNA, the CDR3 is TGCAGTGTTAAAAGGGACGCCAACACAGATACGCAGTATTTT. Its translation is CSVKRDANTDTQYF.

The chain couples TRBV7-9 to TRBJ1-1, with TRBD1 matching over 7 bases. The junction had 6 bases not matched to a gene; V was cut back by 4 bases and J by 4 bases. This CDR3 region has 14 residues. Germline V gene lookup returns CDR1 SEHNR and CDR2 FQNEAQ (reference sequence). DNA of the CDR3: TGTGCCAGCAGCTCCCAGGGGGGGATCACTGAAGCTTTCTTT. Its protein product is CASSSQGGITEAFF.

The J gene is TRBJ2-7, the V gene TRBV6-1; no reliable D call. Germline lookup yields CDR1 MNHNS and CDR2 SASEGT. The V end was cut by 6 bases, the J end by 0 bases, with 12 bases between. The CDR3 totals 14 residues. The DNA of the CDR3 is TGTGCCAGCAGATCCCAACCTAGCTCCTACGAGCAGTACTTC. Its protein is CASRSQPSSYEQYF.

For this clonotype: The CDR3 ends on some other residue instead of the conserved phenylalanine or tryptophan, so this is likely a read error. The rearrangement links TRBV5-6 to TRBJ2-4; 11 bases match TRBD2. The CDR3 totals 16 residues. V shed 4 bases and J 8 bases; nucleotides not matched to a gene: 11. Per germline, CDR1 SGHDT and CDR2 YYEEEE. The CDR3 protein is CASSLSGGAEGDIQYY. The DNA for the CDR3 is TGTGCCAGCAGCCTTAGCGGGGGGGCGGAGGGTGACATTCAGTACTAC.